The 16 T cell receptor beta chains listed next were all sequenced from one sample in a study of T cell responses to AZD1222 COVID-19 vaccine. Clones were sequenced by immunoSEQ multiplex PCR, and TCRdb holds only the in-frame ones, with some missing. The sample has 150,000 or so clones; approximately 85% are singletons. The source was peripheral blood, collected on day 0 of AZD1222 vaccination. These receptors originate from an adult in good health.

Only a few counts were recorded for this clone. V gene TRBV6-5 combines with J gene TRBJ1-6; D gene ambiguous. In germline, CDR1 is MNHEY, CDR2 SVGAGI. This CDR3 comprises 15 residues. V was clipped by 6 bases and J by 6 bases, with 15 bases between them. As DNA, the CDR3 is TGTGCCAGCAGCTCTGAGGCAGTGGGTAATTCACCCCTCCACTTT. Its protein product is CASSSEAVGNSPLHF.

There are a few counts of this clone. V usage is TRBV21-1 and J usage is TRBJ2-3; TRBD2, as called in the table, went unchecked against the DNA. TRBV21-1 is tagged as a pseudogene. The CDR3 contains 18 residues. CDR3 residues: CASSTFPPSTFFTDTQYF. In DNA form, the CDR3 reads TGTGCCAGCAGCACATTCCCCCCATCTACTTTCTTCACAGATACGCAGTATTTT.

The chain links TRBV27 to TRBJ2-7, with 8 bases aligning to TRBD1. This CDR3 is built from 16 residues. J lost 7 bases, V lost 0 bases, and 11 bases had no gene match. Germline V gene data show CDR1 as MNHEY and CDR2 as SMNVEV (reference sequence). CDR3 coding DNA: TGTGCCAGCAGTTTATCTCCAGGGACAGGCCTCGGGGAGCAGTACTTC. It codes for CASSLSPGTGLGEQYF.

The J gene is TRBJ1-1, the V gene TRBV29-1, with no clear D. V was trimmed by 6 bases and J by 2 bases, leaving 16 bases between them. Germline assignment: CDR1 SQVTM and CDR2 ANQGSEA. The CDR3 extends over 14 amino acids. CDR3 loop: CSVAPGSGNTEAFF. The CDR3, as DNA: TGCAGCGTCGCCCCGGGCTCAGGAAACACTGAAGCTTTCTTT.

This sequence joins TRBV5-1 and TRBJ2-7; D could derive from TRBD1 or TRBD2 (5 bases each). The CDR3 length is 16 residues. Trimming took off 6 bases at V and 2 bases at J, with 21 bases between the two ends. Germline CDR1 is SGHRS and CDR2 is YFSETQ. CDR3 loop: CASNPGLSTITYEQYF. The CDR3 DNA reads TGCGCCAGCAACCCGGGGCTGTCAACCATTACCTACGAGCAGTACTTC.

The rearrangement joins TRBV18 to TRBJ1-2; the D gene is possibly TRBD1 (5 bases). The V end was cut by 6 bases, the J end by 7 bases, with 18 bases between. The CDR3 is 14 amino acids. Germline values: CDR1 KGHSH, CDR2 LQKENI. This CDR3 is CASSSQRDPRGYTF. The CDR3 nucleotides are TGTGCCAGCTCCTCCCAGCGGGACCCGCGTGGCTACACCTTC.

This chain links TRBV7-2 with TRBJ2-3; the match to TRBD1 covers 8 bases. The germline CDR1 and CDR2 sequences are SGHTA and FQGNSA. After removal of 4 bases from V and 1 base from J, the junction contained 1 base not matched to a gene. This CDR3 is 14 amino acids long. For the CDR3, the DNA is TGTGCCAGCAGCTACAGGGGGGGCACAGATACGCAGTATTTT. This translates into CASSYRGGTDTQYF.

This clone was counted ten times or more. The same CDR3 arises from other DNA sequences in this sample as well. This CDR3 reads CASSMRARGYTF. The CDR3 DNA reads TGTGCCAGCAGCATGCGGGCGAGGGGCTACACCTTC. V usage is TRBV3-1 (or the pseudogene TRBV3-2) and J usage is TRBJ1-2; D is unclear. The CDR3 covers 12 residues. Trimming left V 5 bases short and J 8 bases short, with 12 bases between. Germline values: CDR1 LGHDT, CDR2 YNNKEL (reference sequence).

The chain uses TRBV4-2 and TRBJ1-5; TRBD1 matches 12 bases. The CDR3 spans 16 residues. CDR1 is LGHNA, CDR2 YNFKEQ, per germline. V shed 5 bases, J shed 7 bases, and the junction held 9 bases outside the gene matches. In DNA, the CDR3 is TGTGCCAGCAGCGCAGCCGGGACAGGGGGCGACCAGCCCCAGCATTTT. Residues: CASSAAGTGGDQPQHF.

The CDR3 spells CASSGGDKQFF. The CDR3 DNA is TGTGCCAGCAGCGGGGGGGACAAGCAGTTCTTC. The chain is built from TRBV9 and TRBJ2-1; D may match TRBD1 or TRBD2 (6 bases each). The CDR3 extends over 11 amino acids. Trimming removed 3 bases from V and 11 bases from J, with 9 bases in between. CDR1 is SGDLS, CDR2 YYNGEE, per germline.

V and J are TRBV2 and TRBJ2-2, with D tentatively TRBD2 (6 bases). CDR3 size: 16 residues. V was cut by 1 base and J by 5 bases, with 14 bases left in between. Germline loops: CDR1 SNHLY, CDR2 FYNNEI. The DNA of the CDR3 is TGTGCCAGCAGTGAAGGGCGGAGGGGTTCGACCGGGGAGCTGTTTTTT. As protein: CASSEGRRGSTGELFF.

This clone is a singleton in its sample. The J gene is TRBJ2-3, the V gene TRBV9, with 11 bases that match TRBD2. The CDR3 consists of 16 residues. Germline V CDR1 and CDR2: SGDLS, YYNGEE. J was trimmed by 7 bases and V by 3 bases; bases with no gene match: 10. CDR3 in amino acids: CASSGGTSGLLYTQYF. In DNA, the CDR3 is TGTGCCAGCAGCGGGGGGACTAGCGGATTGTTGTATACGCAGTATTTT.

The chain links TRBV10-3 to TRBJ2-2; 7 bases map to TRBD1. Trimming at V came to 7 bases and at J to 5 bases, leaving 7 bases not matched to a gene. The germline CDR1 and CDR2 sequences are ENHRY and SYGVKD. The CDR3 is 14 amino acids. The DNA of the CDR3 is TGTGCCATCACCGGACAGGTTCAAACCGGGGAGCTGTTTTTT. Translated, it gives CAITGQVQTGELFF.

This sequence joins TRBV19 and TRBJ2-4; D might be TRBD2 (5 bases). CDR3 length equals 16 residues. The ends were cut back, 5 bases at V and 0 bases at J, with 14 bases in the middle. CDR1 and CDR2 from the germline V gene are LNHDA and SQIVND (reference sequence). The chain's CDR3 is CASSLVRGLAKNIQYF. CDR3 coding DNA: TGTGCCAGTAGTTTGGTGAGAGGGTTAGCCAAAAACATTCAGTACTTC.

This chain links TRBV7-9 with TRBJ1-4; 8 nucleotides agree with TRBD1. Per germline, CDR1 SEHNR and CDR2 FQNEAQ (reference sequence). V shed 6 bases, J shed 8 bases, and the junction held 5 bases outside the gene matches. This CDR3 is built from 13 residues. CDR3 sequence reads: CASSPQGAEKLFF. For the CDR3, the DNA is TGTGCCAGCAGTCCGCAGGGGGCCGAAAAACTGTTTTTT.

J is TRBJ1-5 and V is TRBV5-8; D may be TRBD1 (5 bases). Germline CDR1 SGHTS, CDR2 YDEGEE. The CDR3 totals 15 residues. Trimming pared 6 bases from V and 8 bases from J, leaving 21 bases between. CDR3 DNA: TGTGCCAGCACCCCCCAGGGAATGCCCGGGGAGCCCCAGCATTTT. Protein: CASTPQGMPGEPQHF.